The TCR beta chain under discussion was sequenced for a study of T cell changes during pregnancy in multiple sclerosis. The CDR3 covers 13 residues. Trimming left V 0 bases short and J 10 bases short, with 14 bases between. CDR1 is GTSNPN and CDR2 is SVGIG in the germline V gene (reference sequence). Method: immunoSEQ multiplex PCR; TCRdb's copy keeps in-frame clones and lacks some. The data contain over 45,000 clones, approximately 90% of them singletons. The V gene is TRBV30, the J gene TRBJ2-3; maybe TRBD2 (6 bases). The sample in question was peripheral blood, obtained in the first trimester of pregnancy. The origin of this receptor is a female donor with multiple sclerosis, enrolled in a pregnancy study. The CDR3: CAWSVVGRGAQYF. CDR3 nucleotides: TGTGCCTGGAGTGTCGTCGGGCGGGGTGCGCAGTATTTT.